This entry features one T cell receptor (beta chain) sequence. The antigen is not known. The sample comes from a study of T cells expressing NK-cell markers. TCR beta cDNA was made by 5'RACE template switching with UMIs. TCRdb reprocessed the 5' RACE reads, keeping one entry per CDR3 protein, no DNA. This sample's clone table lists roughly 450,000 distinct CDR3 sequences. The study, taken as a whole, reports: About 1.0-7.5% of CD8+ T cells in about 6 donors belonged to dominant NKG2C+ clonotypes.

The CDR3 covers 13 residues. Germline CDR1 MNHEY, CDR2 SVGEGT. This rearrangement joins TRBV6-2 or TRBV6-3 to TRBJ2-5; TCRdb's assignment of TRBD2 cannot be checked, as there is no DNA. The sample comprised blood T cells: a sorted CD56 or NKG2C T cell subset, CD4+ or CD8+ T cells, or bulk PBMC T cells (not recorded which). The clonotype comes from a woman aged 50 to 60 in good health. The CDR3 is CASSKRDWETQYF.